The 2 T cell receptor beta chains in this list originate from one sample, sequenced in a study of T-cell memory formation after mild COVID-19. From the 5' RACE reads, TCRdb called clonotypes with MiXCR, one entry per CDR3 protein. The data show around 310,000 distinct CDR3 sequences, more than 15% seen once. The sequenced material came from PBMCs or a T cell subset sorted from them (not recorded which). The receptors shown here come from a man aged 18 to 35 who had mild COVID-19 (a few samples of this study predate the infection). Cell type and time point are not known.

The V call is TRBV5-6, the J call TRBJ1-6, with 8 bases fitting TRBD1. With V trimmed by 5 bases and J by 7 bases, 11 bases remained unmatched. The length of the CDR3 is 16 residues. Germline CDR1 is SGHDT and CDR2 is YYEEEE. CDR3 bases: TGTGCCAGCAGTTCCCTCGGACAGGGAGCCAATTCACCCCTCCACTTT. The encoded protein is CASSSLGQGANSPLHF.

The rearrangement links TRBV5-1 to TRBJ2-5; 9 bases are a match to TRBD2. Germline trimming cut 1 base from V and 0 bases from J; bases unmatched to any gene: 1. Germline assignment: CDR1 SGHRS and CDR2 YFSETQ. The CDR3 consists of 15 residues. Here the CDR3 DNA reads TGCGCCAGCAGCTTGACTAGCGGGTACCAAGAGACCCAGTACTTC. Its protein is CASSLTSGYQETQYF.